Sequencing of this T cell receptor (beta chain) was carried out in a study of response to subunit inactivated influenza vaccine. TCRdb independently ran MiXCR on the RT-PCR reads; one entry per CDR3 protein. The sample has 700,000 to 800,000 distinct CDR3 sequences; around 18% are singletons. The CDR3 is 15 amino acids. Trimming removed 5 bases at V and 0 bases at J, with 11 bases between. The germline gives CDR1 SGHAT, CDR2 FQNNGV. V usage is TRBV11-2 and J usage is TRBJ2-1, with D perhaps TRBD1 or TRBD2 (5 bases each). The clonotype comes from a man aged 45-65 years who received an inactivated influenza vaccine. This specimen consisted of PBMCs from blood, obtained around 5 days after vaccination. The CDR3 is CASSRGQASYNEQFF. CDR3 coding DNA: TGTGCCAGCAGCCGGGGCCAGGCCTCCTACAATGAGCAGTTCTTC.